This TCR beta chain was retrieved from a study of cytomegalovirus exposure and HLA in healthy donors. Study background: For the roughly 400 genotyped donors, about 81% fell within the Caucasian-associated ancestry cluster. Study conclusions and caveats: Per a prior analysis, the majority of TCR beta V segments were productive roughly 87% or roughly 30% of the time. In a later analysis, TCR beta V- and J-gene trimming was associated with a missense DCLRE1C variant. Exclusion as indistinguishable affected some V segments, including TRBV6-2 and TRBV6-3.

With 60 Vbeta and 13 Jbeta primers, the PCR was carried out. Generated by immunoSEQ multiplex PCR, the TCRdb table keeps only in-frame clones and is missing some. Of 85,000 to 100,000 clones detected, about 80% appear once; the ten largest clones hold approximately 15%. This CDR3 is built from 14 residues. Germline loops: CDR1 MNHEY, CDR2 SMNVEV (reference sequence). With V trimmed by 8 bases and J by 3 bases, 9 bases remained unmatched. A note on this clone: Antigen specificity is unknown.

Source material: PBMCs. The genes are TRBV27 and TRBJ1-2, with TRBD1 matching over 7 bases. The clonotype was recovered from a man between 60 and 75 years old in good health and CMV-seropositive. The CDR3 nucleotides are TGTGCCAGCCGACAGGGCCGGACCGACTATGGCTACACCTTC. Translating gives CASRQGRTDYGYTF.